This note documents a single TCR beta chain sequence. The data are from a study of OX40 agonist ivuxolimab in advanced cancers. About the study: Participants averaged approximately 60 years of age (range about 23 to 79) and were less than 85% male. People who had prior anti-PD-1, anti-PD-L1 or anti-CTLA-4 therapy could take part, and under 45% had some.

Some clones are missing from TCRdb's copy, which holds only in-frame ones; the method was immunoSEQ multiplex PCR. In the table there are fewer than 70,000 clones, about nine tenths of which are singletons. V shed 5 bases and J shed 0 bases, with 17 bases lying between them. This CDR3 is 16 amino acids long. The germline V gene encodes CDR1 MNHEY and CDR2 SMNVEV (reference sequence). The sequence was collected from an adult with an advanced solid tumor such as melanoma, head and neck, liver or kidney cancer. The chain recombines TRBV27 with TRBJ2-7; a weak D match, TRBD1 (6 bases). Here the sequenced sample was CD4+ or CD8+ T cells sorted from blood, taken in a trial of the OX40 agonist ivuxolimab. This CDR3 reads CASSPVGAGYSYEQYF. The CDR3 DNA follows: TGTGCCAGCAGTCCCGTGGGGGCAGGGTACTCCTACGAGCAGTACTTC.